Below, 14 T cell receptor beta chains from the same sample are listed, as sequenced in a study of T cells in Graves' hyperthyroidism and ophthalmopathy. RNA transcripts gave rise to amplified TCR beta CDR3 regions. The TCR CDR3 was amplified in a first-round RT-PCR using the HTBI primer set. TCRdb itself ran the multiplex PCR reads through MiXCR, one entry per CDR3 protein. Of a few hundred thousand distinct CDR3 sequences listed, under 25% were seen once; the top ten hold around 27%. Sequencing was carried out using blood. These receptors originate from a man aged 18 to 29 with Graves' hyperthyroidism.

This clonotype showed up many times. The chain uses TRBV12-3 or TRBV12-4 and TRBJ2-7; TRBD1 is a possible D gene (5 bases). This CDR3 is built from 15 residues. V was trimmed by 5 bases and J by 2 bases, leaving 16 bases between them. CDR3 protein: CASSTRRGHTYEQYF. CDR3 nucleotides: TGTGCCAGCAGTACCCGAAGGGGCCATACCTACGAGCAGTACTTC.

The rearrangement joins TRBV28 to TRBJ2-7, with a weak D call TRBD2 (5 bases). V was cut by 0 bases and J by 6 bases, with 12 bases left in between. CDR3 size: 14 residues. Germline CDR1 is MDHEN and CDR2 is SYDVKM. CDR3 sequence: CASSLWAGGSEQYF. The CDR3 DNA is TGTGCCAGCAGTTTATGGGCAGGAGGAAGCGAGCAGTACTTC.

The V and J genes are TRBV3-1 and TRBJ1-1; 7 bases agree with TRBD1. Per germline, CDR1 LGHDT and CDR2 YNNKEL (reference sequence). V lost 4 bases and J lost 0; bases outside the gene matches: 5. The CDR3 has 15 amino acids. For the CDR3, the DNA is TGTGCCAGCAGCCCCGAGGGGGCGATGAACACTGAAGCTTTCTTT. As protein: CASSPEGAMNTEAFF.

This clonotype was detected ten times or more. The rearrangement joins TRBV6-4 to TRBJ2-7; D is unresolved. This CDR3 has 20 residues. V was pared by 3 bases and J by 10 bases, with 37 bases between. Germline values: CDR1 MRHNA, CDR2 SNTAGT. CDR3: CASSDINPFGPANGLDGQYF. CDR3 nucleotides: TGTGCCAGCAGTGATATTAACCCCTTCGGCCCAGCAAATGGCCTCGACGGTCAGTACTTC.

The table lists this clonotype with many counts. J is TRBJ2-3 and V is TRBV29-1; a weak D match, TRBD1 (5 bases). This CDR3 has 13 residues. Germline values: CDR1 SQVTM, CDR2 ANQGSEA. Between the trimmed V and J ends, which lost 4 bases and 2 bases, there was a span of 10 bases. DNA of the CDR3: TGCAGCGTTGGACAGCCTAACACAGATACGCAGTATTTT. This translates into CSVGQPNTDTQYF.

Ten or more counts support this clonotype. V and J are TRBV5-5 and TRBJ2-7, with 7 bases aligning to TRBD1. The germline V gene encodes CDR1 SGHKS and CDR2 YYEKEE (reference sequence). The CDR3 consists of 16 residues. The trim removed 4 bases at V and 7 bases at J, leaving 17 bases unmatched. The CDR3 region is CASSRGTANPLREQYF. For the CDR3, the DNA is TGTGCCAGCAGCCGAGGGACAGCGAATCCTCTACGGGAGCAGTACTTC.

This clonotype was observed at least ten times. The chain has TRBV6-1 and TRBJ1-5; 8 positions agree with TRBD1. The V and J ends lost 4 bases and 4 bases, in that order; junction bases with no gene match: 6. Germline-derived CDR1 and CDR2 are MNHNS and SASEGT. There are 15 residues in the CDR3. Here the CDR3 reads CASSVMTGENQPQHF. Here the CDR3 DNA reads TGTGCCAGCAGTGTAATGACAGGGGAGAATCAGCCCCAGCATTTT.

This clonotype was found a few times. The chain links TRBV4-1 to TRBJ1-1, with a tentative D call TRBD1 (6 bases). V dropped 1 base and J dropped 4 bases, with 16 bases sitting between them. This CDR3 has 16 residues. Germline V lookup: CDR1 MGHRA, CDR2 YSYEKL. The CDR3 bases are TGCGCCAGCAGCCAAGTACTATTACAGGGTGCCACTGAAGCTTTCTTT. Residues: CASSQVLLQGATEAFF.

Ten or more counts support this clonotype. At one end, the junction sequence differs from germline, possibly due to a read error. The V gene is TRBV28, the J gene TRBJ1-1, with unresolved D. CDR3 length equals 16 residues. From germline, CDR1 is MDHEN and CDR2 SYDVKM. The CDR3 bases are TGTGCCGGCAGTTTAGGCTCCCTGGCACTGAACACTGAAGCTTTCTTT. Protein: CAGSLGSLALNTEAFF.

This clonotype was counted a few times. This may be a read error, as it is one base from a much larger clone. The J gene is TRBJ1-1, the V gene TRBV14; D gene uncertain. This CDR3 comprises 14 residues. Germline V CDR1 and CDR2: SGHDN, FVKESK. CDR3 protein: CAISQDLGNTEAFF. CDR3 nucleotides: TGTGCCATCAGCCAAGATCTAGGGAACACTGAAGCTTTCTTT.

This clonotype came up many times. The gene calls are TRBV19 and TRBJ1-2; TRBD1 is a possible D gene (5 bases). CDR1 LNHDA and CDR2 SQIVND come from the germline V gene (reference sequence). The V end lost 3 bases, the J end lost 4 bases, and 15 bases lay between the germline ends. CDR3 size: 15 residues. CDR3 nucleotides: TGTGCCAGTAGTATTCGGCAGGGCCTGCCCTATGGCTACACCTTC. It specifies CASSIRQGLPYGYTF.

This clonotype was observed at least ten times. This chain links TRBV6-1 with TRBJ1-2; D call uncertain. Germline V lookup: CDR1 MNHNS, CDR2 SASEGT. The CDR3 runs 13 residues. The V gene lost 7 bases and the J gene lost 3 bases, with 12 bases spanning the gap. The CDR3 DNA is TGTGCCAGCAAGGGTAGGGAATACTATGGCTACACCTTC. It codes for CASKGREYYGYTF.

At least ten counts were recorded for this clonotype. The chain uses TRBV11-2 and TRBJ2-7; TRBD2 aligns across 8 bases. The CDR3 runs 16 residues. With 5 bases clipped from V and 4 bases from J, the junction kept 13 bases outside the gene matches. The germline gives CDR1 SGHAT, CDR2 FQNNGV. The CDR3, as DNA: TGTGCCAGCAGCCCCGAGAGGTCTAGCGGGCTGTACGAGCAGTACTTC. Translating gives CASSPERSSGLYEQYF.

This clonotype was observed a few times. The rearrangement uses TRBV7-2 and TRBJ1-1, with 9 bases aligning to TRBD1. CDR1 and CDR2 (germline): SGHTA, FQGNSA. CDR3 length: 20 amino acids. Trimming removed 5 bases from V and 0 bases from J; junction bases left unmatched: 19. This CDR3 is CASSGWRGQGLSALNTEAFF. CDR3 in DNA: TGTGCCAGCAGCGGATGGCGGGGACAGGGCTTATCCGCGTTGAACACTGAAGCTTTCTTT.